The present T cell receptor beta chain was sequenced within a study of human T cells and chemical hapten exposure. Study-wide context: Patch tests put 0.01% DPC on the upper back, and the results were checked at 6 days.

One entry per CDR3 protein, called by TCRdb with MiXCR from the RACE reads. The data contain over 11,000 distinct CDR3 sequences, around 17% of them singletons. Overall study findings and caveats: After DPC sensitization, TCRs above 1 in 1000 frequency showed no change.

The CDR3 is made up of 17 amino acids. V lost 4 bases to trimming and J lost 0 bases; unmatched junction nucleotides: 7. Turning to this clonotype: Its antigen is as yet unknown.

Time point given: patch test 1, 2 weeks after DPC sensitization. Treatment defined: therapeutic diphenylcyclopropenone sensitization with weekly scalp DPC. The V call is TRBV5-3, the J call TRBJ2-6; TRBD1 matches at 7 bases. TRBV5-3 is an ORF, with its function uncertain. Sequenced material: whole blood, taken in connection with sensitization to the hapten diphenylcyclopropenone (DPC). The TCR was taken from a woman aged 25 to 39 with alopecia areata. Some clones in this sample may be carry-over from other donors' samples. The CDR3 loop reads CARSRTYRGSGANVLTF. CDR3 nucleotide sequence: TGTGCCAGAAGCCGAACCTACAGGGGCTCTGGGGCCAACGTCCTGACTTTC.